The clone carrying this TCR beta chain was seen once. Sequencing used immunoSEQ multiplex PCR; TCRdb keeps in-frame clones, though not all of them. This repertoire shows tens of thousands of clones, 91% found once; its top ten account for 1.9%. CDR3 length: 14 amino acids. Trimming removed 1 base from V and 12 bases from J; junction bases left unmatched: 10. Germline V gives CDR1 KGHSH, CDR2 LQKENI. These data belong to a study of blood T cell repertoires in COVID-19. Study context: Acute and convalescent COVID-19 samples came from the United States, Italy and Spain. Sources were T cells, B-cell-depleted T cells, or PBMCs; the material itself was cDNA or gDNA.

Source material: peripheral blood. The chain links TRBV18 to TRBJ1-2, with 8 nucleotides matching TRBD1. This receptor was obtained from a woman in her forties or fifties in a cohort sampled during active COVID-19. CDR3 sequence: CASSPREEPGQDTF. The DNA of the CDR3 is TGTGCCAGCTCACCACGGGAGGAACCGGGACAGGACACCTTC.